This TCR beta chain came from a study of cytomegalovirus exposure and HLA in healthy donors. The CDR3 contains 15 residues. V was shortened by 6 bases and J by 3 bases, with 12 bases between the two germline ends. Germline assignment: CDR1 SGHTA and CDR2 FQGTGA. PCR amplification relied on 60 Vbeta primers (plus 13 Jbeta primers). Generated by immunoSEQ multiplex PCR, the TCRdb table keeps only in-frame clones and is missing some. The sample holds 100,000 to 150,000 clones. The source is a man aged 18 to 29 in good health and CMV-seronegative. The chain recombines TRBV7-3 with TRBJ2-6, with D unresolved. Sequencing used PBMCs. Written as DNA, the CDR3 is TGTGCCAGCAGTCCTGTTCCGGTTGGGGCCAACGTCCTGACTTTC. It codes for CASSPVPVGANVLTF.